This T cell receptor (beta chain) was obtained from a study of cytomegalovirus exposure and HLA in healthy donors. Study results and caveats: Rare sequences made up most TCRs, while some public TCRs were found in many donors. Three CMV-associated chains proved CMV antigen-specific in vitro. Cytomegalovirus status was reportedly diagnosed by the classifier with high sensitivity and specificity.

PCR involved 60 Vbeta and 13 Jbeta primers. Data came from immunoSEQ multiplex PCR; TCRdb stores just in-frame clones and leaves some out. The data contain about 230,000 clones, approximately 84% of them seen just once; the ten biggest clones take up 0.58%. Points on this clone: As yet, its antigen is unknown.

The CDR3 totals 15 residues. The J gene is TRBJ2-1, the V gene TRBV21-1; the DNA was not used to check the table's D call, TRBD1. TRBV21-1 constitutes a pseudogene. The specimen was PBMCs. This sequence originates from a woman in her thirties or forties in good health and CMV-seronegative. This chain's CDR3 is CASSKQKLQGNEQFF. The CDR3 region has the DNA TGTGCCAGCAGCAAACAAAAGCTTCAGGGCAATGAGCAGTTCTTC.